This TCR beta chain came from a study of vaccination and CD4 T cells after COVID-19. With the Oncomine TCR Beta short-read assay, DNA from cultured CD4+ T cells was sequenced. TCRdb reanalysed the PCR reads using MiXCR and keeps one entry per CDR3 protein. This repertoire shows fewer than 20,000 distinct CDR3 sequences, 45% to 60% found once; its top ten account for 20%. In regard to this clonotype: As yet, its antigen is unknown.

This CDR3 spans 11 amino acids. Per the germline V gene, CDR1 is SGHTA and CDR2 is FQGNSA. Time point here: late sampling 161 to 241 days after vaccination in a few convalescent patients. Noted treatment: 10-day PBMC culture with coronavirus spike peptide pools or control peptides (ViraFEST assay). This TCR derives from a human donor who had recovered from COVID-19. The rearrangement uses TRBV7-2 and TRBJ1-1; D is ambiguous. Sequences were derived from CD4+ T cells from blood, cultured in vitro, sampled about 7 months after SARS-CoV-2 vaccination. Here the CDR3 reads CASGRGTEAFF. The CDR3 DNA sequence: TGTGCAAGCGGGCGGGGTACTGAAGCTTTCTTT.